Each of the 24 T cell receptor beta chains below was sequenced from the same sample in a study of blood T cells in healthy people across ages. A J-beta primer mix and a sample-barcoded 5' primer were used in a second PCR of roughly 6 to 11 cycles. TCRdb reanalysed the 5' RACE reads using MiXCR and keeps one entry per CDR3 protein. The sample has 1.8 million or so distinct CDR3 sequences, about 39% seen once. What was sequenced was blood. Receptor source: a human donor in good health.

The chain carries TRBV3-1 and TRBJ2-3; 8 nucleotides agree with TRBD2. Trimming removed 0 bases from V and 2 bases from J; junction bases left unmatched: 7. This CDR3 comprises 17 residues. The germline gives CDR1 LGHDT, CDR2 YNNKEL (reference sequence). The CDR3 nucleotides read TGTGCCAGCAGCCAAGAAAGGGCGGGGGGATTCACAGATACGCAGTATTTT. The encoded protein is CASSQERAGGFTDTQYF.

This CDR3 reads CASSFTGTGDGYTF. DNA of the CDR3: TGTGCCAGCAGCTTCACCGGGACAGGGGATGGCTACACCTTC. The J gene is TRBJ1-2, the V gene TRBV7-9, with 10 bases aligning to TRBD1. V was clipped by 3 bases and J by 6 bases; unmatched bases: 4. Germline V gene lookup returns CDR1 SEHNR and CDR2 FQNEAQ (reference sequence). This CDR3 has 14 amino acids.

The chain is built from TRBV20-1 and TRBJ1-1, with unresolved D. The CDR3 consists of 12 residues. Germline V CDR1 and CDR2: DFQATT, SNEGSKA (reference sequence). V lost 0 bases to trimming and J lost 4 bases, with 6 bases between them. The CDR3 protein is CSARDMSTEAFF. The CDR3 DNA sequence: TGCAGTGCTAGAGATATGAGCACTGAAGCTTTCTTT.

This clonotype came up a few times. The rearrangement links TRBV20-1 to TRBJ1-2; D is perhaps TRBD1 (6 bases). The CDR3 spans 17 residues. Germline V CDR1 and CDR2: DFQATT, SNEGSKA (reference sequence). The ends were cut back, 0 bases at V and 9 bases at J, with 26 bases in the middle. Here the CDR3 reads CSARDPLTLARGISYTF. CDR3 DNA sequence: TGCAGTGCTAGAGATCCCCTAACATTGGCTAGGGGGATCAGCTACACCTTC.

The rearrangement uses TRBV29-1 and TRBJ1-2; D remains ambiguous. Germline-derived CDR1 and CDR2 are SQVTM and ANQGSEA. Trimming removed 3 bases at V and 4 bases at J, with 12 bases between. The CDR3 is 13 amino acids. The CDR3 loop is CSVDRSRTYGYTF. CDR3 nucleotide sequence: TGCAGCGTTGATAGGTCCCGGACCTATGGCTACACCTTC.

This clonotype was counted only a few times. V usage is TRBV6-6 and J usage is TRBJ1-1; D uncertain. The CDR3 is 14 amino acids. Germline V CDR1 and CDR2: MNHNY, SVGAGI (reference sequence). Trimming pared 5 bases from V and 4 bases from J, leaving 14 bases between. CDR3 sequence: CASSRETRGTEAFF. DNA of the CDR3: TGTGCCAGCAGTAGGGAAACCCGGGGCACTGAAGCTTTCTTT.

The V and J genes are TRBV20-1 and TRBJ2-1; D unresolved. TRBJ2-7 matches the DNA end more closely, so the J call is doubtful. The CDR3 runs 15 residues. CDR1 and CDR2 from the germline V gene are DFQATT and SNEGSKA (reference sequence). The CDR3 DNA reads as TGCAGTGCTAGCACCGACTGGTCCCCCTACAATGAGCAGTACTTC. Translated: CSASTDWSPYNEQYF.

The chain employs TRBV11-2 and TRBJ2-3; D possibly matches TRBD1 or TRBD2 (5 bases each). Trimming pared 5 bases from V and 2 bases from J, leaving 14 bases between. The CDR3 contains 15 residues. In germline, CDR1 is SGHAT, CDR2 FQNNGV. In DNA, the CDR3 is TGTGCCAGCAGCCGATCGGGACCGAACACAGATACGCAGTATTTT. Translating it yields CASSRSGPNTDTQYF.

This clonotype was seen once. The rearrangement joins TRBV12-3 or TRBV12-4 to TRBJ2-6; perhaps D is TRBD1 or TRBD2 (5 bases each). This CDR3 comprises 18 residues. V shed 5 bases and J shed 0 bases, with 17 bases lying between them. The CDR3 here is CASSRSLGRLSGANVLTF. The CDR3 nucleotides read TGTGCCAGCAGTCGATCCCTGGGACGCCTCTCTGGGGCCAACGTCCTGACTTTC.

To note about this clonotype: Compared with germline, one end of the junction differs, possibly owing to a read error. The chain combines TRBV20-1 with TRBJ2-5; no clear D. There are 14 residues in the CDR3. The germline V gene has CDR1 DFQATT and CDR2 SNEGSKA (reference sequence). The CDR3 DNA follows: TGCAGTGCTGGAGACGCATTGTACCAAGAGACCCAGTACTTC. Its translation is CSAGDALYQETQYF.

V gene TRBV4-3 combines with J gene TRBJ1-2; D gene unclear. This CDR3 has 14 residues. Trimming removed 1 base at V and 0 bases at J, with 6 bases between. Looked up from germline, CDR1 is LGHNA and CDR2 is YSLEER. Written as DNA, the CDR3 is TGCGCCAGCAGCCAAGGCTTTGCTAACTATGGCTACACCTTC. Translated, it gives CASSQGFANYGYTF.

The chain combines TRBV29-1 with TRBJ2-3; unclear D gene. CDR3 size: 13 residues. Germline CDR1 SQVTM, CDR2 ANQGSEA. The ends were cut back, 7 bases at V and 0 bases at J, with 11 bases in the middle. CDR3 coding DNA: TGCAGCGGTGGGATGGCTAGCACAGATACGCAGTATTTT. This codes for CSGGMASTDTQYF.

This clonotype was seen a few times. V and J are TRBV9 and TRBJ1-1; TRBD1 is a possible D gene (5 bases). Per germline, CDR1 SGDLS and CDR2 YYNGEE. This CDR3 has 16 residues. V dropped 0 bases and J dropped 0 bases, with 12 bases sitting between them. CDR3 region: CASSVVPTVMNTEAFF. The CDR3 nucleotides are TGTGCCAGCAGCGTAGTCCCGACAGTCATGAACACTGAAGCTTTCTTT.

The CDR3 reads CSVEVGVGMPQHF. CDR3 bases: TGCAGCGTTGAAGTGGGGGTTGGGATGCCCCAGCATTTT. The chain is built from TRBV29-1 and TRBJ1-5; weak D call: TRBD1 (5 bases). This CDR3 contains 13 residues. Germline values: CDR1 SQVTM, CDR2 ANQGSEA. V shed 1 base and J shed 9 bases, with 13 bases lying between them.

The J gene is TRBJ1-2, the V gene TRBV7-3; TRBD1 might be the D (5 bases). The CDR3 contains 14 residues. Trimming shortened V by 1 base and J by 6 bases, and 12 bases separated the two germline ends. Looked up from germline, CDR1 is SGHTA and CDR2 is FQGTGA. The CDR3 loop is CASSLNGADDGYTF. The CDR3 DNA reads as TGTGCCAGCAGCTTAAATGGGGCGGACGATGGCTACACCTTC. Based on the CDR3 plus reference TRBV7-3 and TRBJ1-2, the full variable domain is GAGVSQTPSNKVTEKGKYVELRCDPISGHTALYWYRQSLGQGPEFLIYFQGTGAADDSGLPNDRFFAVRPEGSVSTLKIQRTERGDSAVYLCASSLNGADDGYTFGSGTRLTVV.

This clonotype was counted only a few times. This chain uses TRBV29-1 with TRBJ2-3; 7 bases fit TRBD2. Germline-derived CDR1 and CDR2 are SQVTM and ANQGSEA. The CDR3 is 15 amino acids. V trimming: 4 bases; J trimming: 4 bases; junction bases outside the gene matches: 11. CDR3 in amino acids: CSVAGSGTPADTQYF. In DNA, the CDR3 is TGCAGCGTTGCCGGGAGCGGGACGCCCGCAGATACGCAGTATTTT.

This sequence joins TRBV12-3 or TRBV12-4 and TRBJ2-1, with D perhaps matching TRBD1 or TRBD2 (5 bases each). The V end lost 6 bases, the J end lost 7 bases, and 19 bases lay between the germline ends. This CDR3 contains 15 residues. The CDR3 sequence: CASSPDMGAGNEQFF. CDR3 sequence (DNA): TGTGCCAGCAGCCCAGATATGGGAGCAGGGAATGAGCAGTTCTTC.

V and J are TRBV29-1 and TRBJ2-1, with TRBD2 matching over 8 bases. The germline V gene has CDR1 SQVTM and CDR2 ANQGSEA. The CDR3 has 18 amino acids. Unmatched junction bases numbered 22, after V lost 3 bases and J lost 9 bases. CDR3: CSVDVRRSVAGLAGEQFF. DNA for the CDR3: TGCAGCGTTGATGTCCGGCGGTCTGTAGCGGGACTCGCGGGTGAGCAGTTCTTC.

This chain connects TRBV5-1 to TRBJ2-7, with D possibly being TRBD1 or TRBD2 (5 bases each). Between the trimmed V and J ends, which lost 1 base and 6 bases, there was a span of 14 bases. This CDR3 is built from 14 residues. The germline V gene encodes CDR1 SGHRS and CDR2 YFSETQ. CDR3 amino acids: CASSLYFGTSEQYF. The CDR3 nucleotides are TGCGCCAGCAGCTTGTATTTCGGGACGTCCGAGCAGTACTTC.

V is TRBV20-1 and J is TRBJ2-7, with TRBD2 matching over 8 bases. The trim removed 6 bases at V and 0 bases at J, leaving 7 bases unmatched. The germline V gene has CDR1 DFQATT and CDR2 SNEGSKA (reference sequence). The CDR3 sequence is 14 residues long. The CDR3 protein is CSAQTSASSYEQYF. The CDR3 DNA sequence: TGCAGTGCCCAGACTAGCGCGAGCTCCTACGAGCAGTACTTC.

This clonotype has only one observation. This chain uses TRBV4-1 with TRBJ1-2, with 7 bases aligning to TRBD1. V gave up 2 bases and J gave up 5 bases; unmatched junction bases: 17. Germline CDR1 and CDR2: MGHRA and YSYEKL. The CDR3 runs to 18 residues. The CDR3 sequence is CASSQSTGATGVRYGYTF. CDR3 bases: TGCGCCAGCAGCCAATCAACCGGGGCAACAGGGGTTAGGTATGGCTACACCTTC.

The chain uses TRBV20-1 and TRBJ2-5, with D possibly called TRBD1 or TRBD2 (5 bases each). V was pared by 0 bases and J by 4 bases, with 12 bases between. CDR1 and CDR2 (germline): DFQATT, SNEGSKA (reference sequence). CDR3 length: 14 amino acids. The CDR3 nucleotides are TGCAGTGCTAGAGATCTGGGGGTTCGAGAGACCCAGTACTTC. Translating gives CSARDLGVRETQYF.

The V call is TRBV28, the J call TRBJ2-4; tentatively, D is TRBD1 (7 bases). Germline loops: CDR1 MDHEN, CDR2 SYDVKM. The CDR3 runs to 15 residues. V gave up 3 bases and J gave up 8 bases, with 17 bases separating them. Written as DNA, the CDR3 is TGTGCCAGCAGTTTTTCGGATGCAGGGGGGTACATTCAGTACTTC. This translates into CASSFSDAGGYIQYF.

This rearrangement joins TRBV20-1 to TRBJ2-2, with D perhaps assigned TRBD1 or TRBD2 (5 bases each). This CDR3 has 16 residues. V was trimmed by 4 bases and J by 3 bases, leaving 18 bases between them. The germline V gene has CDR1 DFQATT and CDR2 SNEGSKA (reference sequence). CDR3 amino acids: CSAIAPGTLYTGELFF. The CDR3, as DNA: TGCAGTGCTATTGCCCCGGGGACCCTATACACCGGGGAGCTGTTTTTT.